These T cell receptor beta chains were read from a single sample in a study of Tregs in tolerant kidney transplant recipients. Their specific antigens are unknown. The repertoire was sequenced with immunoSEQ multiplex PCR; TCRdb's copy has only in-frame clones and lacks some. The data show roughly 20,000 clones, less than 70% seen once. The sample consisted of Tregs from blood cultured with allogeneic cells. The source is a human donor in good health. Each CDR3 is given with its conserved first and last residue. The D gene is left open where the match is weak. Not all rows give a size; the values are once, few, many and, for expanded clones, a class.

d_call: .; v_call: TRBV21-1; clone_size: medium-sized; j_call: TRBJ1-1; cdr3_nt: TGTGCCAGCAGCAGGGGGACCGGGGAGAACACTGAAGCTTTCTTT; cdr3_aa: CASSRGTGENTEAFF
d_call: .; v_call: TRBV6-5; clone_size: .; j_call: TRBJ2-2; cdr3_nt: TGTGCCAGCAGTTACCTCCCGGGCCTAATCCCCGGGGAGCTGTTTTTT; cdr3_aa: CASSYLPGLIPGELFF
d_call: .; v_call: TRBV5-8; clone_size: .; j_call: TRBJ1-6; cdr3_nt: TGTGCCAGCAGCTGGCTTGGAGGATGGAAGAATTCACCCCTCCACTTT; cdr3_aa: CASSWLGGWKNSPLHF
d_call: .; v_call: TRBV4-2; clone_size: .; j_call: TRBJ1-2; cdr3_nt: TGTGCCAGCAGCCAGACAGGCGGCTGGGGCTATGGCTACACCTTC; cdr3_aa: CASSQTGGWGYGYTF
d_call: .; v_call: TRBV30; clone_size: .; j_call: TRBJ2-7; cdr3_nt: TGTGCCTGGAGCCCGGGATGGATCGCTCCCTCCTACGAGCAGTACTTC; cdr3_aa: CAWSPGWIAPSYEQYF
d_call: .; v_call: TRBV6-5; clone_size: .; j_call: TRBJ1-3; cdr3_nt: TGTGCCAGCACCCTTAATCAAAACACCATATATTTT; cdr3_aa: CASTLNQNTIYF
d_call: .; v_call: TRBV29-1; clone_size: .; j_call: TRBJ2-2; cdr3_nt: TGCAGCGTTGACAGGGGTAACACCGGGGAGCTGTTTTTT; cdr3_aa: CSVDRGNTGELFF
d_call: .; v_call: TRBV30; clone_size: .; j_call: TRBJ1-6; cdr3_nt: TGTGCCTGGAGTAATGGTAATAATTCACCCCTCCACTTT; cdr3_aa: CAWSNGNNSPLHF
d_call: TRBD2; v_call: TRBV19; clone_size: few; j_call: TRBJ2-1; cdr3_nt: TGTGCCAGTACCCTAGCCCCCGGGACTAGCATCAGTGAGCAGTTCTTC; cdr3_aa: CASTLAPGTSISEQFF
d_call: .; v_call: TRBV7-9; clone_size: .; j_call: TRBJ2-3; cdr3_nt: TGTGCCAGCAGCTTATTCGCTGAGACGCAGTATTTT; cdr3_aa: CASSLFAETQYF